These T cell receptor beta chains were read from a single sample in a study of T cells in Graves' hyperthyroidism and ophthalmopathy. One entry per CDR3 protein, called by TCRdb with MiXCR from the multiplex PCR reads. In the table there are more than 550,000 distinct CDR3 sequences, 15% to 20% of which are singletons. The sequencing input was blood. These TCRs come from a man aged 45-60 years with Graves' hyperthyroidism. The conserved cysteine and the conserved F or W are not part of the CDR3 here.

v_gene,j_gene,CDR3aa
TRBV25-1,TRBJ2-3,ASSFSTSTDTQY
TRBV7-2,TRBJ1-4,ASSLVIAGAEKLF
TRBV28,TRBJ2-5,ASSLGDRAQETQY
TRBV7-8,TRBJ2-3,ASSLRGGASINTDTQY
TRBV7-9,TRBJ1-4,ASSKWTGLAEKLF
TRBV6-6,TRBJ2-6,ASSYSLLDVSGANVLT
TRBV5-1,TRBJ2-1,ASSLNEHRGNNEQF
TRBV10-3,TRBJ2-7,AISEGHQAYEQY
TRBV4-1,TRBJ2-2,ASSEYTGELF
TRBV13,TRBJ1-1,ASSVAGLGAF
TRBV6-1,TRBJ2-2,ASRWTENTGELF
TRBV29-1,TRBJ2-1,SVELTGLAVLSSYNEQF